This T cell receptor (beta chain) was documented in a study of cytomegalovirus exposure and HLA in healthy donors. 13 Jbeta primers and 60 Vbeta primers were used for the PCR. The data were produced by immunoSEQ multiplex PCR, yet TCRdb's version contains in-frame clones alone and is incomplete. Found here are tens of thousands of clones; the top ten clones hold around 3.5%. The CDR3 runs to 12 residues. Looked up from germline, CDR1 is SQVTM and CDR2 is ANQGSEA. V is TRBV29-1 and J is TRBJ2-2, with 8 bases matching TRBD2. Sequencing was carried out using PBMCs. The origin of this receptor is a woman in her 40s in good health and CMV-seropositive. The CDR3 reads CSTSGHTGELFF. CDR3 sequence (DNA): TGCAGTACTAGCGGACACACCGGGGAGCTGTTTTTT.